This T cell receptor beta chain emerged from a study of blood T cells in healthy people across ages. Overall study context: Template switching recovered approximately one barcoded beta molecule for every two T cells.

A second about 6 to 12 cycle PCR used barcoded and J-beta primers. Any given sample supplied a minimum of 3 million CDR3-containing paired-end reads. Using its own MiXCR run on the 5' RACE reads, TCRdb lists one record per CDR3 protein. Here the sample spans 600,000 or so distinct CDR3 sequences, about 30% being singletons. Between the trimmed V and J ends, which lost 2 bases and 13 bases, there was a span of 22 bases. Germline V gene lookup returns CDR1 SGHNT and CDR2 YYREEE (reference sequence). This CDR3 has 15 amino acids. No fewer than 5.5 micrograms of total RNA were isolated from every sample. Details on this clonotype: Its antigen remains unknown.

The study's findings and limits: Donor CMV status was unknown, possibly confounding expanded clonotype changes.

The genes are TRBV5-4 and TRBJ2-1; maybe TRBD2 (5 bases). The sequencing input was blood. This clonotype was obtained from a woman over 75 in good health. The CDR3 region has the DNA TGTGCCAGCAGCTTCTCGAGGGCAAGGGAAGAGACCCAGTTCTTC. It encodes CASSFSRAREETQFF. The whole variable domain, remainder taken from reference TRBV5-4 and TRBJ2-1, is ETGVTQSPTHLIKTRGQQVTLRCSSQSGHNTVSWYQQALGQGPQFIFQYYREEENGRGNFPPRFSGLQFPNYSSELNVNALELDDSALYLCASSFSRAREETQFFGPGTRLTVL.